The 21 T cell receptor beta chains below come from one sample, sequenced in a study of blood T cell repertoires in COVID-19. Method: immunoSEQ multiplex PCR; TCRdb's copy keeps in-frame clones and lacks some. This sample has 250,000 to 350,000 clones, with 85% to 90% found just once. Sequences were obtained from peripheral blood. The receptors were sampled from a woman in her forties or fifties with active or convalescent COVID-19.

The chain employs TRBV27 and TRBJ2-1, with 7 bases lining up with TRBD2. With V trimmed by 5 bases and J by 0 bases, 16 bases remained unmatched. CDR3 length equals 19 residues. Germline V CDR1 and CDR2: MNHEY, SMNVEV (reference sequence). CDR3 DNA: TGTGCCAGCAGTCCAACCTCGCTGACTAGCTACAGCTCCTACAATGAGCAGTTCTTC. Protein product: CASSPTSLTSYSSYNEQFF.

The CDR3 reads CASSLLPNTGELFF. The CDR3 DNA follows: TGCGCCAGCAGCTTGCTACCGAACACCGGGGAGCTGTTTTTT. V usage is TRBV5-1 and J usage is TRBJ2-2; unclear D gene. CDR3 size: 14 residues. Germline V gene lookup returns CDR1 SGHRS and CDR2 YFSETQ. V was trimmed by 1 base and J by 0 bases, leaving 4 bases between them.

In this sample, this clone turned up once. This sequence joins TRBV10-2 and TRBJ2-7; 9 positions match TRBD2. Germline CDR1 is WSHSY and CDR2 is SAAADI. V trimming: 6 bases; J trimming: 1 base; junction bases outside the gene matches: 7. This CDR3 region has 15 residues. The CDR3 DNA reads as TGCGCCAGCAGCACCTCTAGCGGGGCGTCCTACGAGCAGTACTTC. Protein product: CASSTSSGASYEQYF.

The V call is TRBV30, the J call TRBJ2-1; 10 nucleotides line up with TRBD2. The germline V gene encodes CDR1 GTSNPN and CDR2 SVGIG (reference sequence). The CDR3 totals 14 residues. The trim removed 6 bases at V and 5 bases at J, leaving 7 bases unmatched. In DNA form, the CDR3 reads TGTGCCTGTAATAGCGGGGGGTATGACAATGAGCAGTTCTTC. Its protein is CACNSGGYDNEQFF.

This clone has a single count. The rearrangement links TRBV7-2 to TRBJ1-2; D uncertain. This CDR3 is built from 12 residues. Germline-derived CDR1 and CDR2 are SGHTA and FQGNSA. Trimming left V 0 bases short and J 6 bases short, with 5 bases between. In DNA form, the CDR3 reads TGTGCCAGCAGCTTAGCGCTAAATGGCTACACCTTC. It yields the protein CASSLALNGYTF. The variable domain in full, completed from reference TRBV7-2 and TRBJ1-2, reads GAGVSQSPSNKVTEKGKDVELRCDPISGHTALYWYRQSLGQGLEFLIYFQGNSAPDKSGLPSDRFSAERTGGSVSTLTIQRTQQEDSAVYLCASSLALNGYTFGSGTRLTVV.

The rearrangement links TRBV28 to TRBJ2-3; TRBD2 aligns across 7 bases. The J segment lost 8 bases and the V segment lost 5 bases, leaving 7 bases of the junction unmatched. CDR1 is MDHEN and CDR2 is SYDVKM in the germline V gene. The CDR3 runs to 13 residues. The CDR3 protein is CASSREAQGTQYF. The CDR3 nucleotides are TGTGCCAGCAGTCGGGAGGCCCAGGGTACGCAGTATTTT. Using reference TRBV28 and TRBJ2-3 for the parts outside the CDR3, the full variable domain is DVKVTQSSRYLVKRTGEKVFLECVQDMDHENMFWYRQDPGLGLRLIYFSYDVKMKEKGDIPEGYSVSREKKERFSLILESASTNQTSMYLCASSREAQGTQYFGPGTRLTVL.

This chain uses TRBV28 with TRBJ1-2; possible D gene TRBD1, 6 bases. The V end was cut by 2 bases, the J end by 4 bases, with 23 bases between. Germline-derived CDR1 and CDR2 are MDHEN and SYDVKM. There are 18 residues in the CDR3. CDR3 amino acids: CASSLVGQSWGGTYGYTF. DNA for the CDR3: TGTGCCAGCAGTTTAGTGGGACAATCCTGGGGGGGAACCTATGGCTACACCTTC.

The V call is TRBV19, the J call TRBJ1-1; D is undetermined. Between the trimmed V and J ends, which lost 3 bases and 0 bases, there was a span of 5 bases. Germline CDR1 reads LNHDA; CDR2 reads SQIVND (reference sequence). There are 13 residues in the CDR3. The DNA for the CDR3 is TGTGCCAGTAGTATCCGTTTGAACACTGAAGCTTTCTTT. It codes for CASSIRLNTEAFF.

The chain is built from TRBV27 and TRBJ1-4, with a possible D match to TRBD1 (6 bases). V was trimmed by 4 bases and J by 8 bases, leaving 14 bases between them. This CDR3 region has 14 residues. Germline V lookup: CDR1 MNHEY, CDR2 SMNVEV (reference sequence). CDR3: CASSSAGEREKLFF. In DNA, the CDR3 is TGTGCCAGCAGTTCTGCAGGGGAGAGGGAAAAACTGTTTTTT.

The rearrangement joins TRBV5-5 to TRBJ2-7; 9 bases line up with TRBD1. Germline values: CDR1 SGHKS, CDR2 YYEKEE (reference sequence). CDR3 size: 16 residues. The J segment lost 6 bases and the V segment lost 4 bases, leaving 14 bases of the junction unmatched. In DNA form, the CDR3 reads TGTGCCAGCAGCCCTAAGCCCGGGACAGGGTTAGGCGAGCAGTACTTC. This translates into CASSPKPGTGLGEQYF.

The rearrangement joins TRBV15 to TRBJ1-3, with TRBD1 identical over 12 bases. Per the germline V gene, CDR1 is LNHNV and CDR2 is YYDKDF (reference sequence). Trimming took 3 bases from V and 15 from J; bases not matched to a gene: 6. The CDR3 is made up of 13 amino acids. The CDR3 DNA follows: TGTGCCACCAGCAGGGAGGGACAGGGGGCGAAATATTTT. It encodes CATSREGQGAKYF. Based on the CDR3 plus reference TRBV15 and TRBJ1-3, the full variable domain is DAMVIQNPRYQVTQFGKPVTLSCSQTLNHNVMYWYQQKSSQAPKLLFHYYDKDFNNEADTPDNFQSRRPNTSFCFLDIRSPGLGDTAMYLCATSREGQGAKYFGEGSWLTVV.

This chain connects TRBV30 to TRBJ2-7; the match to TRBD1 covers 9 bases. CDR3 size: 14 residues. Germline CDR1 reads GTSNPN; CDR2 reads SVGIG (reference sequence). Unmatched junction bases numbered 9, after V lost 6 bases and J lost 3 bases. CDR3 loop: CACFSDRGLYEQYF. DNA for the CDR3: TGTGCCTGTTTTTCGGACAGGGGCCTCTACGAGCAGTACTTC.

The chain uses TRBV5-8 and TRBJ1-2; TRBD1 is a possible D gene (6 bases). CDR1 is SGHTS, CDR2 YDEGEE, per germline. The CDR3 covers 14 residues. The V and J ends lost 1 base and 4 bases respectively, with 11 bases between them. CDR3 sequence (DNA): TGTGCCAGCAGCTTGACGACAGGTCTCTATGGCTACACCTTC. This encodes CASSLTTGLYGYTF.

Many counts were recorded for this clone. The chain is built from TRBV23-1 and TRBJ2-7, with TRBD1 as a possible D gene (5 bases). TRBV23-1 is given ORF status, its function remaining uncertain. Trimming took 7 bases from V and 1 from J, leaving 8 bases between them. The CDR3 has 12 residues. CDR3 amino acids: CASTGISYEQYF. CDR3 in DNA: TGCGCCAGCACAGGGATATCCTACGAGCAGTACTTC.

This chain uses TRBV28 with TRBJ2-3; TRBD1 might be the D (6 bases). V dropped 7 bases and J dropped 0 bases, with 23 bases sitting between them. The CDR3 extends over 18 amino acids. The germline V gene has CDR1 MDHEN and CDR2 SYDVKM. CDR3 amino acids: CASNPSGDKFLSTDTQYF. The CDR3 DNA is TGTGCCAGCAACCCGTCCGGGGACAAATTTTTAAGCACAGATACGCAGTATTTT.

CDR3 residues: CASSSRGLAGDEQYF. The CDR3 bases are TGTGCCAGCAGCTCAAGGGGACTAGCGGGAGACGAGCAGTACTTC. The chain has TRBV7-8 and TRBJ2-7; 14 bases are shared with TRBD2. The V gene end was trimmed by 4 bases and the J gene end by 5 bases; junction bases not matched to a gene: 4. The germline gives CDR1 SGHVS, CDR2 FQNEAQ. The CDR3 is made up of 15 amino acids.

This clone was seen a handful of times. The V and J genes are TRBV7-2 and TRBJ2-3; no reliable D call. Germline V gene lookup returns CDR1 SGHTA and CDR2 FQGNSA. CDR3 size: 14 residues. V was shortened by 2 bases and J by 8 bases, with 14 bases between the two germline ends. The CDR3 bases are TGTGCCAGCAGCTTACTCGCGGATACTACTACGCAGTATTTT. This translates into CASSLLADTTTQYF.

This chain links TRBV30 with TRBJ2-6; weak D call: TRBD2 (6 bases). This CDR3 is 16 amino acids long. Looked up from germline, CDR1 is GTSNPN and CDR2 is SVGIG (reference sequence). Trimming cost V 2 bases and J 4 bases, with 15 bases left between them. CDR3 nucleotide sequence: TGTGCCTGGAGTTCCAGCGGGTTTCCGGGGGCCAACGTCCTGACTTTC. As protein: CAWSSSGFPGANVLTF.

For this clone: The same CDR3 arises from other DNA sequences in this sample as well. This chain uses TRBV18 with TRBJ1-1, with TRBD1 matching over 10 bases. The CDR3 spans 15 residues. Germline V gives CDR1 KGHSH, CDR2 LQKENI. V trimming: 2 bases; J trimming: 3 bases; junction bases outside the gene matches: 3. The CDR3 DNA sequence: TGTGCCAGCTCACCAAGACAGGGGGCGGACACTGAAGCTTTCTTT. Protein: CASSPRQGADTEAFF.

This chain connects TRBV29-1 to TRBJ2-1; the match to TRBD1 covers 10 bases. CDR3 length equals 14 residues. Looked up from germline, CDR1 is SQVTM and CDR2 is ANQGSEA. V lost 4 bases, J lost 6 bases, and 6 bases stayed unmatched. The CDR3 bases are TGCAGCGTTGCGCCGGGACAGGGGCCCAATGAGCAGTTCTTC. This sequence encodes CSVAPGQGPNEQFF.

J is TRBJ2-3 and V is TRBV5-1, with no clear D. Germline CDR1 and CDR2: SGHRS and YFSETQ. The CDR3 contains 12 residues. With 2 bases removed from V and 4 bases from J, the gap between germline ends came to 5 bases. CDR3 sequence (DNA): TGCGCCAGCAGCTTCGCGTCAGATACGCAGTATTTT. It specifies CASSFASDTQYF.